The 14 T cell receptor beta chains given below trace back to one sample, sequenced in a study of cytomegalovirus exposure and HLA in healthy donors (TCRdb year 2017). The receptor library was made with the immunoSEQ multiplex PCR assay. The multiplex PCR relied on a mix of 60 forward primers for TCR Vbeta segments and 13 reverse primers for TCR Jbeta segments. As stored in TCRdb, this immuneACCESS dataset retains in-frame rearrangements with V and J assigned. A fraction of the clones does not appear; measured against another copy, unresolved V genes explain less than half of the discrepancy, and the remainder lacks a known reason. For this sample the table gives roughly 190,000 clones, of which 75% to 80% were detected only once. Less than 3.5% of the sample comes from the top ten. The sample taken for sequencing was PBMCs. All receptors come from a female donor in good health and CMV-seronegative.

The V call is TRBV28, the J call TRBJ1-1; D is possibly TRBD1 (6 bases). Between the trimmed V and J ends, which lost 2 bases and 0 bases, there was a span of 10 bases. The CDR3 contains 15 residues. CDR1 is MDHEN, CDR2 SYDVKM, per germline. This chain's CDR3 is CASSLLGQLNTEAFF. CDR3 nucleotides: TGTGCCAGCAGTTTACTAGGACAGTTGAACACTGAAGCTTTCTTT.

The chain has TRBV7-3 and TRBJ2-7; TRBD1 matches at 7 bases. CDR3 length equals 13 residues. CDR1 is SGHTA, CDR2 FQGTGA, per germline. V was pared by 4 bases and J by 7 bases, with 7 bases of the junction left unmatched. The CDR3 loop is CASSSTTGKEQYF. For the CDR3, the DNA is TGTGCCAGCAGCTCTACGACAGGGAAAGAGCAGTACTTC.

In this sample, this clone turned up once. The chain carries TRBV27 and TRBJ2-1, with TRBD1 as a possible D gene (6 bases). The CDR3 length is 15 residues. Germline V gene data show CDR1 as MNHEY and CDR2 as SMNVEV (reference sequence). The V and J ends lost 3 bases and 4 bases respectively, with 13 bases between them. The CDR3 DNA reads as TGTGCCAGCAGTTTTGTGACAGGTCGGTACAATGAGCAGTTCTTC. This encodes CASSFVTGRYNEQFF.

The CDR3 here is CASSAASVDQPQHF. CDR3 in DNA: TGTGCCAGCAGTGCCGCGTCTGTTGATCAGCCCCAGCATTTT. The rearrangement joins TRBV2 to TRBJ1-5; D not resolved. V gave up 4 bases and J gave up 5 bases, with 12 bases separating them. There are 14 residues in the CDR3. The germline V gene has CDR1 SNHLY and CDR2 FYNNEI.

This rearrangement joins TRBV6-6 to TRBJ2-1; possible D gene TRBD1, 6 bases. CDR1 is MNHNY and CDR2 is SVGAGI in the germline V gene (reference sequence). V shed 5 bases and J shed 4 bases, with 9 bases lying between them. This CDR3 is 13 amino acids long. CDR3: CASSPGQYNEQFF. The CDR3 DNA sequence: TGTGCCAGCAGTCCCGGACAGTACAATGAGCAGTTCTTC.

The J gene is TRBJ2-7, the V gene TRBV27; TRBD2 agrees at 14 bases. In germline, CDR1 is MNHEY, CDR2 SMNVEV (reference sequence). This CDR3 is built from 16 residues. The V gene end was trimmed by 3 bases and the J gene end by 6 bases; junction bases not matched to a gene: 7. CDR3 amino acids: CASSFRLAGGPGEQYF. CDR3 nucleotide sequence: TGTGCCAGCAGTTTCCGACTAGCGGGAGGGCCTGGCGAGCAGTACTTC.

This clone has only a few counts. This chain links TRBV2 with TRBJ2-3, with TRBD2 matching over 8 bases. The junction had 15 bases not matched to a gene; V was cut back by 6 bases and J by 7 bases. CDR1 SNHLY and CDR2 FYNNEI come from the germline V gene. The CDR3 contains 16 residues. The CDR3, as DNA: TGTGCCAGCAGCGGCGGGGCGGGGGGTTTGCGGAATACGCAGTATTTT. Protein product: CASSGGAGGLRNTQYF.

J is TRBJ1-2 and V is TRBV4-1; 8 bases align to TRBD1. CDR1 and CDR2 from the germline V gene are MGHRA and YSYEKL. This CDR3 is built from 16 residues. V shed 4 bases, J shed 4 bases, and the junction held 11 bases outside the gene matches. In DNA form, the CDR3 reads TGCGCCAGCAGCCCCGAGGAGGGACAGGCGGTCTATGGCTACACCTTC. This sequence encodes CASSPEEGQAVYGYTF.

The table lists this clone with a few counts. V gene TRBV2 combines with J gene TRBJ2-3; 7 bases are shared with TRBD2. The CDR3 has 17 residues. Trimming at V came to 8 bases and at J to 4 bases, leaving 18 bases not matched to a gene. From germline, CDR1 is SNHLY and CDR2 FYNNEI. CDR3 nucleotide sequence: TGTGCCAGCTCTCCTGCCCTAGGCGGGAGTGGCGCAGATACGCAGTATTTT. Its translation: CASSPALGGSGADTQYF.

The chain uses TRBV19 and TRBJ2-3; no definite D call. The V end lost 4 bases, the J end lost 3 bases, and 5 bases lay between the germline ends. The CDR3 spans 12 residues. Germline-derived CDR1 and CDR2 are LNHDA and SQIVND (reference sequence). The CDR3 DNA is TGTGCCAGTAGTAGTCGGACAGATACGCAGTATTTT. The encoded protein is CASSSRTDTQYF.

The chain uses TRBV18 and TRBJ1-1; D remains unclear. In germline, CDR1 is KGHSH, CDR2 LQKENI. CDR3 length: 12 amino acids. V was shortened by 3 bases and J by 1 base, with 3 bases between the two germline ends. The CDR3 DNA reads TGTGCCAGCTCACCGGCGAACACTGAAGCTTTCTTT. This sequence encodes CASSPANTEAFF. The variable domain in full, completed from reference TRBV18 and TRBJ1-1, reads NAGVMQNPRHLVRRRGQEARLRCSPMKGHSHVYWYRQLPEEGLKFMVYLQKENIIDESGMPKERFSAEFPKEGPSILRIQQVVRGDSAAYFCASSPANTEAFFGQGTRLTVV.

The rearrangement uses TRBV12-5 and TRBJ2-2; possibly TRBD1 for D (6 bases). V lost 3 bases, J lost 6 bases, and 17 bases lay in between. The germline V gene has CDR1 LGHNT and CDR2 FRNRAP. The CDR3 loop spans 16 amino acids. CDR3 DNA sequence: TGTGCTAGTGGTTTCCCCGGACAGTCCCGGTCCGGGGAGCTGTTTTTT. This encodes CASGFPGQSRSGELFF.

This chain connects TRBV6-5 to TRBJ2-5; D perhaps matches TRBD2 (5 bases). The CDR3 spans 13 residues. Germline-derived CDR1 and CDR2 are MNHEY and SVGAGI. Trimming left V 5 bases short and J 5 bases short, with 12 bases between. The CDR3 loop is CASSPPGMETQYF. The CDR3, as DNA: TGTGCCAGCAGTCCCCCGGGGATGGAGACCCAGTACTTC.

The chain recombines TRBV28 with TRBJ2-7; 7 nucleotides line up with TRBD1. Germline CDR1 is MDHEN and CDR2 is SYDVKM. There are 16 residues in the CDR3. Trimming removed 4 bases from V and 4 bases from J; junction bases left unmatched: 13. The DNA for the CDR3 is TGTGCCAGCAGTTCCCCCACAGGGGAAACAACTTACGAGCAGTACTTC. Protein: CASSSPTGETTYEQYF.